The clone carrying this TCR beta chain was counted many times. Antigen specificity is unknown. There were TCR beta CDR3 regions amplified from RNA transcripts. HTBI primers were the set used in a first-round RT-PCR of the TCR CDR3. TCRdb fed the multiplex PCR reads into MiXCR, producing one record per CDR3 protein. This sample yields about 400,000 distinct CDR3 sequences, of which about 15% are seen a single time; roughly 14% belongs to the top ten. This specimen comes from a study of T cells in Graves' hyperthyroidism and ophthalmopathy. Exclusions: uncontrolled infection, other autoimmune disease, pregnancy, lactation. CDR3 length equals 15 residues. V lost 2 bases and J 3 bases, leaving 11 bases between the germline ends. Study observations and caveats: Blood also carried most thyroid clonotypes expanded above 0.001.

This TCR derives from a woman aged 18-30 years with Graves' hyperthyroidism. The sequencing input was blood. The rearrangement links TRBV12-3 or TRBV12-4 to TRBJ1-3; D not certain. The CDR3 sequence is CASSLRQENGNTIYF. In DNA form, the CDR3 reads TGTGCCAGCAGTTTAAGGCAGGAAAATGGAAACACCATATATTTT.